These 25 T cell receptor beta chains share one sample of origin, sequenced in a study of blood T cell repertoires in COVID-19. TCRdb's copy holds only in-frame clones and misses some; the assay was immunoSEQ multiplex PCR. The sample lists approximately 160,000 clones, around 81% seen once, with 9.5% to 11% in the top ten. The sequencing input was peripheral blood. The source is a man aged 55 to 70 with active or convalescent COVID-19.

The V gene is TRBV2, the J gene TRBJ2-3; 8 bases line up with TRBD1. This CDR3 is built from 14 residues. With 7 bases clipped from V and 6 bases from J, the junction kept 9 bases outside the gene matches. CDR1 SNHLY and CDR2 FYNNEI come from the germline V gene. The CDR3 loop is CASKWDRTSDTQYF. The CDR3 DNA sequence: TGTGCCAGCAAATGGGACAGGACCTCTGATACGCAGTATTTT.

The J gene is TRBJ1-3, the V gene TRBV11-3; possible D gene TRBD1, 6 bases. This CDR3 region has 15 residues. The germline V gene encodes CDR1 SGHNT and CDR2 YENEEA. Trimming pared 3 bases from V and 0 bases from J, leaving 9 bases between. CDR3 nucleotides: TGTGCCAGCAGCTTGGACAGCAGCTCTGGAAACACCATATATTTT. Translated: CASSLDSSSGNTIYF.

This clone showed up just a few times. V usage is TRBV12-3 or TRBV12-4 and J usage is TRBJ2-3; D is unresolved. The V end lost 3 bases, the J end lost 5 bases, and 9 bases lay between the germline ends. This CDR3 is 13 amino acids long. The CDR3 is CASSFALQDTQYF. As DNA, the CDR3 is TGTGCCAGCAGTTTTGCGCTCCAAGATACGCAGTATTTT.

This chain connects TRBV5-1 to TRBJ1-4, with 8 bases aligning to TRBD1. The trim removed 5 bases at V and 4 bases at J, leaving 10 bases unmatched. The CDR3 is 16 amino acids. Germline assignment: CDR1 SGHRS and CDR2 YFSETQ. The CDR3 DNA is TGCGCCAGCAGTTCAAACAGGGGGGCACATAATGAAAAACTGTTTTTT. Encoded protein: CASSSNRGAHNEKLFF.

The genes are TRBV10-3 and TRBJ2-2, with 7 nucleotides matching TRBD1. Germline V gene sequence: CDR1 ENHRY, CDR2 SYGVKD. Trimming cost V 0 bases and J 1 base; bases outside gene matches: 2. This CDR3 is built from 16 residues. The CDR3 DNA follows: TGTGCCATCAGTGAGTCGAACAGGGGGAACACCGGGGAGCTGTTTTTT. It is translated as CAISESNRGNTGELFF.

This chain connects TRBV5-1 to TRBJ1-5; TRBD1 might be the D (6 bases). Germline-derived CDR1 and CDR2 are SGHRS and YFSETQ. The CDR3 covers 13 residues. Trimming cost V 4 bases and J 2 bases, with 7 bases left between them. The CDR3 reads CASSAGGNQPQHF. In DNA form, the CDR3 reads TGCGCCAGCAGCGCAGGGGGCAATCAGCCCCAGCATTTT.

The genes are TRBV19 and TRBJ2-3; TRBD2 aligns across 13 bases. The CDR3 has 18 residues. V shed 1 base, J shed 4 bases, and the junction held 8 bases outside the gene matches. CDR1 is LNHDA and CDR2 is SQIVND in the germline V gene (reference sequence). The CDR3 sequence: CASSIVWTSGSGADTQYF. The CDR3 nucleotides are TGTGCCAGTAGTATAGTGTGGACTAGCGGGAGTGGCGCAGATACGCAGTATTTT.

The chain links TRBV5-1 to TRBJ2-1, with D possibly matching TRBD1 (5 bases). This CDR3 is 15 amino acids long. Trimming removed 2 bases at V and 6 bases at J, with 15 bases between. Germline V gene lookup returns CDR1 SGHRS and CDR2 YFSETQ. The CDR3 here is CASSFGARRPNEQFF. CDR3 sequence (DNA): TGCGCCAGCAGCTTTGGGGCGCGGAGACCCAATGAGCAGTTCTTC.

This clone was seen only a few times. The DNA for the CDR3 is TGTGCCAGCCATACAGGGAATCAGCCCCAGCATTTT. Translated, it gives CASHTGNQPQHF. V is TRBV28 and J is TRBJ1-5; tentative D call: TRBD1 (6 bases). The CDR3 consists of 12 residues. The ends were cut back, 8 bases at V and 4 bases at J, with 9 bases in the middle. Germline CDR1 is MDHEN and CDR2 is SYDVKM. The full variable domain, completed using reference TRBV28 and TRBJ1-5, is DVKVTQSSRYLVKRTGEKVFLECVQDMDHENMFWYRQDPGLGLRLIYFSYDVKMKEKGDIPEGYSVSREKKERFSLILESASTNQTSMYLCASHTGNQPQHFGDGTRLSIL.

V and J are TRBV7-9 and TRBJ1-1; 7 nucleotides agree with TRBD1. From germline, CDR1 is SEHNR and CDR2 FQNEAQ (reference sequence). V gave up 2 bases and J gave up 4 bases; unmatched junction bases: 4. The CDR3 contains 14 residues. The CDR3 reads CASSLRTGVTEAFF. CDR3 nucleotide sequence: TGTGCCAGCAGCTTAAGGACAGGAGTCACTGAAGCTTTCTTT.

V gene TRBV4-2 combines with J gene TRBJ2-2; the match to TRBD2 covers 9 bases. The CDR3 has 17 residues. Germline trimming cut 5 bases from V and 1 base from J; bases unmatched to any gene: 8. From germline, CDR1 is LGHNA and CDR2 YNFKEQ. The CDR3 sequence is CASSKAPTSGNTGELFF. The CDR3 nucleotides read TGTGCCAGCAGCAAAGCCCCGACTAGCGGGAACACCGGGGAGCTGTTTTTT.

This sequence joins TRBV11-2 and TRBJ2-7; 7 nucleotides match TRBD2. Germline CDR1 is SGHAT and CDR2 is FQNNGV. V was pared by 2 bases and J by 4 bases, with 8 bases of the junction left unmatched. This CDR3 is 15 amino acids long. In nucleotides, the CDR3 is TGTGCCAGCAGCTTAAGGGTAGCGGGTAGTTACGAGCAGTACTTC. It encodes CASSLRVAGSYEQYF.

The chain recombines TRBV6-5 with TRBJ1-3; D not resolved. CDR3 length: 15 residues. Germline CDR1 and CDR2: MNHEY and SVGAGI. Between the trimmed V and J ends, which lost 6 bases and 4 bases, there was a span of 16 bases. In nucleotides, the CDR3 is TGTGCCAGCAGCCGAGGGTCTTCTCTGGGAAACACCATATATTTT. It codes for CASSRGSSLGNTIYF.

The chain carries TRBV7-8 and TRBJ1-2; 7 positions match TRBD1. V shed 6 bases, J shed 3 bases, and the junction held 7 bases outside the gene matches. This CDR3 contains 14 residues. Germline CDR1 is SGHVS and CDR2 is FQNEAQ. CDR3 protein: CASSPDRVDYGYTF. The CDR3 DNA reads TGTGCCAGCAGTCCAGACAGGGTGGACTATGGCTACACCTTC.

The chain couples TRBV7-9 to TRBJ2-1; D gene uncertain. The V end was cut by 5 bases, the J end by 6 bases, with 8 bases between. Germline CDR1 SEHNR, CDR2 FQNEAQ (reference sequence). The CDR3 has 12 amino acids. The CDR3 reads CASSPTPNEQFF. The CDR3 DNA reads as TGTGCCAGCAGCCCTACCCCCAATGAGCAGTTCTTC.

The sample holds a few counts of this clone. DNA of the CDR3: TGTGCCAGCAGCCAAGATGGAGGGAATCAGCCCCAGCATTTT. This codes for CASSQDGGNQPQHF. The rearrangement joins TRBV4-2 to TRBJ1-5; D is ambiguous. The CDR3 is 14 amino acids. Germline loops: CDR1 LGHNA, CDR2 YNFKEQ. V was trimmed by 0 bases and J by 4 bases, leaving 7 bases between them.

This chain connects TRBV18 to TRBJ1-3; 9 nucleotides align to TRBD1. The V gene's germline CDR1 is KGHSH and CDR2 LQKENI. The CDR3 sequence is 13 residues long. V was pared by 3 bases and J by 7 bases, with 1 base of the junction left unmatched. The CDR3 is CASSPGQGNTIYF. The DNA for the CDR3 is TGTGCCAGCTCACCCGGACAGGGGAACACCATATATTTT.

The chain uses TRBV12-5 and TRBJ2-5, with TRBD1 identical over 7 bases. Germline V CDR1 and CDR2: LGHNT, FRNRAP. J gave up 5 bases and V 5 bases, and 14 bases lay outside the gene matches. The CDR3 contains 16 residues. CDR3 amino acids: CASGPPRTGTAETQYF. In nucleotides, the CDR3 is TGTGCTAGTGGTCCTCCTCGGACAGGAACTGCCGAGACCCAGTACTTC.

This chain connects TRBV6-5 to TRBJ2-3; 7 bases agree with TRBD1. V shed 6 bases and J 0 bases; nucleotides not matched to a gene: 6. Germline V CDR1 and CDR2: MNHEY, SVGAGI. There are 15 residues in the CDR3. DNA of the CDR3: TGTGCCAGCAGCCTGGGACAGACGAGCACAGATACGCAGTATTTT. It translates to CASSLGQTSTDTQYF.

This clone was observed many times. The CDR3 here is CASNKDRALGELFF. CDR3 nucleotide sequence: TGTGCCAGTAATAAGGACAGGGCCCTCGGGGAGCTGTTTTTT. The V gene is TRBV19, the J gene TRBJ2-2, with 8 nucleotides matching TRBD1. Germline trimming cut 7 bases from V and 7 bases from J; bases unmatched to any gene: 8. CDR1 is LNHDA and CDR2 is SQIVND in the germline V gene (reference sequence). CDR3 length: 14 amino acids.

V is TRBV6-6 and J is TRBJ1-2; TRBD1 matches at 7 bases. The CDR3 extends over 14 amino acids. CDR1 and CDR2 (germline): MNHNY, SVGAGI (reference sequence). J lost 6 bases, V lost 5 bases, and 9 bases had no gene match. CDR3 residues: CASSPADRVDGYTF. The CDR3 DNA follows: TGTGCCAGCAGTCCCGCAGACAGGGTAGATGGCTACACCTTC.

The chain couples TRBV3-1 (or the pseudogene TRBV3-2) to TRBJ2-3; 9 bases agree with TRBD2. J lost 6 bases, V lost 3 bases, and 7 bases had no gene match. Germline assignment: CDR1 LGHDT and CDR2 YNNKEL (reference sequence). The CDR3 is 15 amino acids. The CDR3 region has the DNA TGTGCCAGCAGCCACGGAGCGGGAGGTCCCGATACGCAGTATTTT. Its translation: CASSHGAGGPDTQYF.

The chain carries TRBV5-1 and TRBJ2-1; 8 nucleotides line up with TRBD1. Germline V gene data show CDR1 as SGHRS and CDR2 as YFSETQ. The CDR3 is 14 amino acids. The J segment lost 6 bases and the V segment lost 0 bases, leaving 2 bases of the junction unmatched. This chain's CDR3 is CASSLAGQGNEQFF. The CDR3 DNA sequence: TGCGCCAGCAGCTTGGCCGGACAGGGCAATGAGCAGTTCTTC. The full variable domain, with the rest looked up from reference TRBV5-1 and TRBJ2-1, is KAGVTQTPRYLIKTRGQQVTLSCSPISGHRSVSWYQQTPGQGLQFLFEYFSETQRNKGNFPGRFSGRQFSNSRSEMNVSTLELGDSALYLCASSLAGQGNEQFFGPGTRLTVL.

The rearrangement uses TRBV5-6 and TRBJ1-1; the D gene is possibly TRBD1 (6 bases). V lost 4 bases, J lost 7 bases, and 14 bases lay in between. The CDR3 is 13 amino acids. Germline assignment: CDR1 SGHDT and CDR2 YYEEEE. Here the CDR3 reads CASSRTASFEAFF. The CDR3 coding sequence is TGTGCCAGCAGCCGGACAGCCTCATTTGAAGCTTTCTTT.

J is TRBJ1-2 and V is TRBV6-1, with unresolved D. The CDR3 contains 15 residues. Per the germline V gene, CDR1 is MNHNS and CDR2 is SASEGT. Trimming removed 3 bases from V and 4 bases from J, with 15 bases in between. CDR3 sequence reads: CASSEEWVWIYGYTF. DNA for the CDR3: TGTGCCAGCAGTGAGGAGTGGGTATGGATCTATGGCTACACCTTC.